Each of the 18 T cell receptor beta chains below was sequenced from the same sample in a study of blood T cell repertoires in COVID-19. Method: immunoSEQ multiplex PCR; TCRdb's copy keeps in-frame clones and lacks some. This sample has 150,000 to 200,000 clones; 88% occur once, and the top ten carry about 8.4%. Source material: PBMCs or T cells enriched from blood (not recorded which). Receptors originate from a woman aged 18-29 years who had recovered from COVID-19.

This sequence joins TRBV3-1 (or the pseudogene TRBV3-2) and TRBJ2-7; D may be TRBD1 (7 bases). Germline CDR1 is LGHDT and CDR2 is YNNKEL (reference sequence). This CDR3 contains 17 residues. The V end lost 1 base, the J end lost 3 bases, and 19 bases lay between the germline ends. CDR3: CASSQGLTGDSDYEQYF. CDR3 in DNA: TGTGCCAGCAGCCAAGGGCTAACAGGGGACTCTGACTACGAGCAGTACTTC.

Notes on this clone: The conserved phenylalanine or tryptophan is not found at the CDR3 terminus, so this likely reflects a read error. The DNA is omitted, as the CDR3 cannot be located on it reliably, and the CDR3 follows TCRdb's listing. The J gene is TRBJ1-6, the V gene TRBV7-9. Germline V gene data show CDR1 as SEHNR and CDR2 as FQNEAQ (reference sequence). The CDR3 sequence runs 8 residues, both termini included. This CDR3 reads CASSPRSG.

This clone was found a few times. Other DNA sequences in this specimen translate into the identical CDR3. V and J are TRBV28 and TRBJ1-1; D is unclear. The CDR3 has 11 residues. Per the germline V gene, CDR1 is MDHEN and CDR2 is SYDVKM. V lost 5 bases and J lost 3, with 4 bases in between. The DNA of the CDR3 is TGTGCCAGCAGTGGAGACACTGAAGCTTTCTTT. Translating it yields CASSGDTEAFF.

The V call is TRBV28, the J call TRBJ1-2, with D possibly TRBD1 on 6 matching bases. The germline V gene has CDR1 MDHEN and CDR2 SYDVKM. This CDR3 spans 15 amino acids. Between the trimmed V and J ends, which lost 3 bases and 4 bases, there was a span of 15 bases. The CDR3 sequence: CASSLLRRTAYGYTF. In nucleotides, the CDR3 is TGTGCCAGCAGTTTGCTGCGCCGGACAGCCTATGGCTACACCTTC.

V gene TRBV10-2 combines with J gene TRBJ2-5; tentative D call: TRBD1 (5 bases). CDR1 and CDR2 from the germline V gene are WSHSY and SAAADI. The CDR3 spans 12 residues. The germline V and J ends were trimmed by 5 bases and 3 bases, with 7 bases remaining between them. Here the CDR3 DNA reads TGCGCCAGCAGTCTGGACAAAGAGACCCAGTACTTC. Its translation is CASSLDKETQYF.

The chain carries TRBV28 and TRBJ1-4; 10 nucleotides agree with TRBD1. In germline, CDR1 is MDHEN, CDR2 SYDVKM. The V segment lost 8 bases and the J segment 7 bases; nucleotides outside the gene matches: 7. This CDR3 spans 14 amino acids. This CDR3 reads CASGETGGIEKLFF. CDR3 DNA sequence: TGTGCCAGCGGGGAGACAGGGGGCATTGAAAAACTGTTTTTT. The full variable domain, in which reference TRBV28 and TRBJ1-4 provide the parts outside the CDR3, is DVKVTQSSRYLVKRTGEKVFLECVQDMDHENMFWYRQDPGLGLRLIYFSYDVKMKEKGDIPEGYSVSREKKERFSLILESASTNQTSMYLCASGETGGIEKLFFGSGTQLSVL.

The chain links TRBV12-3 or TRBV12-4 to TRBJ2-1, with TRBD2 matching over 10 bases. The ends lost 6 bases at V and 9 bases at J; junction bases unmatched: 5. CDR3 length: 13 amino acids. The CDR3 DNA reads as TGTGCCAGCAGCTTCCGGACTAGCGGTGAGCAGTTCTTC. It translates to CASSFRTSGEQFF.

This clone was observed a handful of times. The V gene is TRBV6-5, the J gene TRBJ1-2, with D perhaps matching TRBD1 (6 bases). V was shortened by 6 bases and J by 3 bases, with 20 bases between the two germline ends. The CDR3 spans 16 residues. CDR1 is MNHEY and CDR2 is SVGAGI in the germline V gene. CDR3 in amino acids: CASSYRDTSGDYGYTF. DNA for the CDR3: TGTGCCAGCAGCTACAGGGATACCTCCGGGGACTATGGCTACACCTTC.

V gene TRBV28 combines with J gene TRBJ2-3; D is perhaps TRBD2 (5 bases). CDR3 length: 12 residues. CDR1 MDHEN and CDR2 SYDVKM come from the germline V gene. V lost 10 bases and J lost 5, with 13 bases in between. CDR3 in amino acids: CATGGGGDTQYF. CDR3 DNA sequence: TGTGCCACCGGAGGAGGAGGAGATACGCAGTATTTT.

CDR3 DNA sequence: TGTGCCAGCAGCGTACGTCGGGCAGATACGCAGTATTTT. Translated: CASSVRRADTQYF. V is TRBV9 and J is TRBJ2-3; D ambiguous. Trimming removed 1 base at V and 4 bases at J, with 7 bases between. This CDR3 spans 13 amino acids. Germline V gene sequence: CDR1 SGDLS, CDR2 YYNGEE.

This clone was seen once. The chain links TRBV4-3 to TRBJ2-7, with 7 bases matching TRBD1. The CDR3 is 17 residues long. V trimming: 1 base; J trimming: 3 bases; junction bases outside the gene matches: 12. The germline V gene encodes CDR1 LGHNA and CDR2 YSLEER. The CDR3, as DNA: TGCGCCAGCAGCCAAGGGAGTTGGGGACAGAGCCACTACGAGCAGTACTTC. Its protein is CASSQGSWGQSHYEQYF.

The V gene is TRBV5-1, the J gene TRBJ2-7; TRBD1 matches 8 bases. V was clipped by 0 bases and J by 12 bases; unmatched bases: 14. This CDR3 contains 15 residues. Germline CDR1 and CDR2: SGHRS and YFSETQ. DNA for the CDR3: TGCGCCAGCAGCTTGGAACCGGGACAGGTACCTCAGCCGTACTTC. It yields the protein CASSLEPGQVPQPYF.

The J gene is TRBJ2-5, the V gene TRBV27, with 9 bases that match TRBD1. There are 18 residues in the CDR3. V lost 0 bases and J lost 4; bases outside the gene matches: 12. Germline lookup yields CDR1 MNHEY and CDR2 SMNVEV (reference sequence). Written as DNA, the CDR3 is TGTGCCAGCAGTTTATCGAGAGAACTTACAGGGGGCGTAGAGACCCAGTACTTC. It encodes CASSLSRELTGGVETQYF.

J is TRBJ1-4 and V is TRBV5-1; D perhaps matches TRBD1 (6 bases). This CDR3 region has 16 residues. In germline, CDR1 is SGHRS, CDR2 YFSETQ. Trimming removed 2 bases from V and 0 bases from J, with 11 bases in between. The CDR3 nucleotides are TGCGCCAGCAGCTTAACAGGGATCACAACTAATGAAAAACTGTTTTTT. It yields the protein CASSLTGITTNEKLFF.

The rearrangement uses TRBV27 and TRBJ1-1, with D perhaps TRBD1 (5 bases). This CDR3 region has 17 residues. Germline loops: CDR1 MNHEY, CDR2 SMNVEV (reference sequence). Trimming took 4 bases from V and 2 from J, leaving 20 bases between them. DNA of the CDR3: TGTGCCAGCAGTTCCTCCGACCCGGACATTCGTAACACTGAAGCTTTCTTT. Translating it yields CASSSSDPDIRNTEAFF.

The chain couples TRBV2 to TRBJ2-7, with TRBD1 identical over 7 bases. Germline V CDR1 and CDR2: SNHLY, FYNNEI. Losses at the gene ends were 9 bases for V and 6 bases for J; bases not matched to a gene: 14. The CDR3 runs 14 residues. The CDR3 spells CASSRGTEASEQYF. As DNA, the CDR3 is TGTGCCAGTAGCAGGGGGACGGAGGCTTCCGAGCAGTACTTC.

The CDR3 region has the DNA TGCAGCGGTGGGGGGGGCACAGATACGCAGTATTTT. Its translation is CSGGGGTDTQYF. The chain uses TRBV29-1 and TRBJ2-3; 7 positions agree with TRBD2. In germline, CDR1 is SQVTM, CDR2 ANQGSEA. The junction had 2 bases not matched to a gene; V was cut back by 7 bases and J by 1 base. CDR3 length: 12 residues.

This rearrangement joins TRBV28 to TRBJ1-4; 7 positions match TRBD1. There are 17 residues in the CDR3. Unmatched junction bases numbered 10, after V lost 4 bases and J lost 2 bases. Germline V gene sequence: CDR1 MDHEN, CDR2 SYDVKM. CDR3: CASSSQSQGSTNEKLFF. The CDR3 DNA sequence: TGTGCCAGCAGTTCCCAGTCACAGGGGTCGACTAATGAAAAACTGTTTTTT.